The 32 T cell receptor beta chains below all came from one sample that was sequenced in a study of blood T cell repertoires in COVID-19 (TCRdb year 2020). The receptor library was made with the immunoSEQ multiplex PCR assay. TCRdb carries this immuneACCESS record with in-frame sequences only. Its versions omit some clonotypes, under half of them owing to an unresolved V gene in the studies checked, with the rest unexplained. For this sample the table gives approximately 170,000 clones, of which around 81% were detected only once. The ten largest clones add up to more than 9.5% of the sample. Specimen: peripheral blood. The receptors were sampled from a man in his 60s with active or convalescent COVID-19.

The chain has TRBV5-8 and TRBJ1-2, with TRBD1 matching over 7 bases. CDR3 size: 17 residues. The V gene end was trimmed by 0 bases and the J gene end by 2 bases; junction bases not matched to a gene: 10. The germline CDR1 and CDR2 sequences are SGHTS and YDEGEE. Written as DNA, the CDR3 is TGTGCCAGCAGCTTGGCGGACAGGCTCTCGGAAAACTATGGCTACACCTTC. As protein: CASSLADRLSENYGYTF.

The chain links TRBV18 to TRBJ1-1, with no clear D. The V end lost 8 bases, the J end lost 0 bases, and 7 bases lay between the germline ends. CDR1 and CDR2 (germline): KGHSH, LQKENI. CDR3 length equals 12 residues. For the CDR3, the DNA is TGTGCCAGCCACGGGTTGAACACTGAAGCTTTCTTT. Its translation is CASHGLNTEAFF.

The J gene is TRBJ1-2, the V gene TRBV10-2; D possibly corresponds to TRBD1 (5 bases). Germline CDR1 and CDR2: WSHSY and SAAADI. V lost 3 bases, J lost 2 bases, and 7 bases lay in between. The CDR3 spans 13 residues. This CDR3 reads CASSEAGNYGYTF. CDR3 nucleotide sequence: TGCGCCAGCAGTGAAGCAGGGAACTATGGCTACACCTTC.

The chain uses TRBV2 and TRBJ1-1; 8 bases map to TRBD1. This CDR3 spans 13 amino acids. After removal of 6 bases from V and 2 bases from J, the junction contained 2 bases not matched to a gene. Germline values: CDR1 SNHLY, CDR2 FYNNEI. DNA for the CDR3: TGTGCCAGCAGGGACAGGGTTAACACTGAAGCTTTCTTT. Encoded protein: CASRDRVNTEAFF.

The chain uses TRBV6-5 and TRBJ2-7, with 14 bases lining up with TRBD2. With V trimmed by 2 bases and J by 7 bases, 4 bases remained unmatched. The CDR3 extends over 15 amino acids. From germline, CDR1 is MNHEY and CDR2 SVGAGI. Here the CDR3 reads CASSYRGLAGEEQYF. CDR3 nucleotide sequence: TGTGCCAGCAGTTACCGGGGACTAGCGGGAGAAGAGCAGTACTTC.

The chain is built from TRBV19 and TRBJ1-5; 9 bases are shared with TRBD1. Germline CDR1 LNHDA, CDR2 SQIVND (reference sequence). The V segment lost 7 bases and the J segment 6 bases; nucleotides outside the gene matches: 7. The CDR3 sequence is 14 residues long. The CDR3 reads CASTFGTGIQPQHF. The CDR3 DNA reads TGTGCCAGTACCTTCGGGACAGGGATTCAGCCCCAGCATTTT.

The rearrangement joins TRBV15 to TRBJ1-5; the D is unclear. Trimming removed 0 bases at V and 5 bases at J, with 8 bases between. Germline CDR1 and CDR2: LNHNV and YYDKDF (reference sequence). The CDR3 is 14 residues long. The CDR3 reads CATSRERADQPQHF. CDR3 nucleotide sequence: TGTGCCACCAGCAGAGAAAGAGCGGATCAGCCCCAGCATTTT.

The chain employs TRBV5-8 and TRBJ2-1; D is perhaps TRBD2 (5 bases). This CDR3 is 16 amino acids long. V shed 0 bases and J shed 0 bases, with 10 bases lying between them. The germline V gene encodes CDR1 SGHTS and CDR2 YDEGEE. For the CDR3, the DNA is TGTGCCAGCAGCTTGGCCATTCTAGCCTCCTACAATGAGCAGTTCTTC. Translated: CASSLAILASYNEQFF. The full variable domain, with the rest looked up from reference TRBV5-8 and TRBJ2-1, is EAGVTQSPTHLIKTRGQQATLRCSPISGHTSVYWYQQALGLGLQFLLWYDEGEERNRGNFPPRFSGRQFPNYSSELNVNALELEDSALYLCASSLAILASYNEQFFGPGTRLTVL.

The V and J genes are TRBV27 and TRBJ1-1; 8 positions agree with TRBD1. Germline V lookup: CDR1 MNHEY, CDR2 SMNVEV (reference sequence). The junction had 6 bases not matched to a gene; V was cut back by 2 bases and J by 1 base. The CDR3 extends over 16 amino acids. The CDR3 sequence: CASSLRQGAGNTEAFF. The DNA of the CDR3 is TGTGCCAGCAGTTTAAGGCAGGGGGCGGGGAACACTGAAGCTTTCTTT.

J is TRBJ1-5 and V is TRBV14, with TRBD1 as a possible D gene (6 bases). Trimming removed 3 bases at V and 7 bases at J, with 10 bases between. Germline V CDR1 and CDR2: SGHDN, FVKESK. CDR3 length equals 13 residues. The CDR3 DNA sequence: TGTGCCAGCAGCCAGTACAGGGACCAGCCCCAGCATTTT. It codes for CASSQYRDQPQHF.

This clone has more than one count but fewer than ten. V and J are TRBV7-8 and TRBJ1-1, with D perhaps matching TRBD1 (5 bases). Trimming left V 5 bases short and J 6 bases short, with 22 bases between. Germline V gene lookup returns CDR1 SGHVS and CDR2 FQNEAQ. CDR3 size: 16 residues. CDR3 sequence reads: CASSVQGRMVGAEAFF. The CDR3, as DNA: TGTGCCAGCAGCGTGCAGGGAAGAATGGTCGGCGCTGAAGCTTTCTTT. The whole variable domain, filled in from reference TRBV7-8 and TRBJ1-1, reads GAGVSQSPRYKVAKRGQDVALRCDPISGHVSLFWYQQALGQGPEFLTYFQNEAQLDKSGLPSDRFFAERPEGSVSTLKIQRTQQEDSAVYLCASSVQGRMVGAEAFFGQGTRLTVV.

Here the CDR3 DNA reads TGCGCCAGCAGCGCACAGGGTCGGGAGACCCAGTACTTC. Amino acids: CASSAQGRETQYF. The genes are TRBV5-1 and TRBJ2-5; a possible D gene is TRBD1 (6 bases). The CDR3 runs 13 residues. Trimming took off 4 bases at V and 5 bases at J, with 12 bases between the two ends. The germline V gene encodes CDR1 SGHRS and CDR2 YFSETQ.

This clone has at least ten counts. CDR3: CASSWGGSGNTIYF. The CDR3 region has the DNA TGTGCCAGCAGCTGGGGGGGCTCTGGAAACACCATATATTTT. The chain uses TRBV7-3 and TRBJ1-3; tentatively, D is TRBD1 (5 bases). The germline gives CDR1 SGHTA, CDR2 FQGTGA. The V end was cut by 4 bases, the J end by 0 bases, with 7 bases between. The CDR3 runs to 14 residues.

This chain links TRBV2 with TRBJ2-5; D possibly corresponds to TRBD1 (5 bases). Between the trimmed V and J ends, which lost 3 bases and 10 bases, there was a span of 12 bases. Germline V gene sequence: CDR1 SNHLY, CDR2 FYNNEI. The CDR3 has 12 residues. In nucleotides, the CDR3 is TGTGCCAGCAGTGACAGGGTACTGGACCAGTACTTC. Translation: CASSDRVLDQYF.

This chain links TRBV2 with TRBJ2-6; 7 bases align to TRBD1. The CDR3 runs 17 residues. V shed 7 bases and J 0 bases; nucleotides not matched to a gene: 9. Germline V CDR1 and CDR2: SNHLY, FYNNEI. CDR3 protein: CASTGQVLYSGANVLTF. DNA of the CDR3: TGTGCCAGCACAGGACAGGTCTTATACTCTGGGGCCAACGTCCTGACTTTC. The whole variable domain, remainder taken from reference TRBV2 and TRBJ2-6, is EPEVTQTPSHQVTQMGQEVILRCVPISNHLYFYWYRQILGQKVEFLVSFYNNEISEKSEIFDDQFSVERPDGSNFTLKIRSTKLEDSAMYFCASTGQVLYSGANVLTFGAGSRLTVL.

The V call is TRBV5-6, the J call TRBJ1-4; the match to TRBD1 covers 7 bases. The V segment lost 2 bases and the J segment 10 bases; nucleotides outside the gene matches: 11. The CDR3 consists of 15 residues. Looked up from germline, CDR1 is SGHDT and CDR2 is YYEEEE. The chain's CDR3 is CASSLGQAQGGKLFF. In DNA form, the CDR3 reads TGTGCCAGCAGCTTAGGACAGGCCCAAGGTGGAAAACTGTTTTTT.

The chain couples TRBV2 to TRBJ2-7; no definite D call. V was shortened by 3 bases and J by 8 bases, with 11 bases between the two germline ends. Germline assignment: CDR1 SNHLY and CDR2 FYNNEI. CDR3 length: 12 residues. The CDR3 loop is CASSESNPQQYF. The CDR3 bases are TGTGCCAGCAGTGAGTCCAATCCCCAGCAGTACTTC.

V gene TRBV28 combines with J gene TRBJ1-2; TRBD1 agrees at 7 bases. The CDR3 covers 14 residues. Germline V gene data show CDR1 as MDHEN and CDR2 as SYDVKM. Trimming removed 3 bases from V and 7 bases from J; junction bases left unmatched: 8. The CDR3 coding sequence is TGTGCCAGCAGTTTTCTACAGGGGTATGCTGGCTACACCTTC. This sequence encodes CASSFLQGYAGYTF.

The genes are TRBV11-2 and TRBJ1-2, with a weak D call TRBD1 (6 bases). Germline V lookup: CDR1 SGHAT, CDR2 FQNNGV. CDR3 length equals 12 residues. Deletions cut 4 bases from V and 5 bases from J, with 8 bases between. Here the CDR3 DNA reads TGTGCCAGCAGCTCCACAGGGTATGGCTACACCTTC. Translating gives CASSSTGYGYTF.

This rearrangement joins TRBV2 to TRBJ2-3; D not resolved. The CDR3 consists of 15 residues. V was shortened by 8 bases and J by 0 bases, with 15 bases between the two germline ends. Germline loops: CDR1 SNHLY, CDR2 FYNNEI. CDR3 sequence reads: CASLHGGLSTDTQYF. CDR3 in DNA: TGTGCCAGCCTGCACGGCGGATTAAGCACAGATACGCAGTATTTT.

This chain links TRBV19 with TRBJ1-4; maybe TRBD1 (6 bases). CDR3 length: 13 amino acids. CDR1 is LNHDA and CDR2 is SQIVND in the germline V gene (reference sequence). V was cut by 9 bases and J by 3 bases, with 11 bases left in between. CDR3 sequence reads: CASGQLANEKLFF. The CDR3 coding sequence is TGTGCCAGCGGACAGCTTGCTAATGAAAAACTGTTTTTT.

The gene calls are TRBV7-7 and TRBJ2-5; perhaps TRBD2 as D (6 bases). Trimming removed 1 base from V and 4 bases from J, with 16 bases in between. The germline V gene encodes CDR1 SSHAT and CDR2 FNYEAQ (reference sequence). CDR3 size: 16 residues. In DNA, the CDR3 is TGTGCCAGCAGCTTAGGGGCGGGGTACGGTATAGAGACCCAGTACTTC. As protein: CASSLGAGYGIETQYF.

The chain recombines TRBV28 with TRBJ2-7; D remains ambiguous. The V gene's germline CDR1 is MDHEN and CDR2 SYDVKM. Trimming left V 3 bases short and J 2 bases short, with 5 bases between. The CDR3 extends over 12 amino acids. CDR3 nucleotides: TGTGCCAGCAGTTTGCAGACCTACGAGCAGTACTTC. Translated, it gives CASSLQTYEQYF.

The rearrangement uses TRBV29-1 and TRBJ1-1, with D perhaps matching TRBD1 (6 bases). The CDR3 has 14 residues. Trimming removed 3 bases from V and 0 bases from J, with 11 bases in between. Germline CDR1 reads SQVTM; CDR2 reads ANQGSEA. DNA for the CDR3: TGCAGCGTTGATTCGGGACACCTGAACACTGAAGCTTTCTTT. Protein: CSVDSGHLNTEAFF.

The gene calls are TRBV5-5 and TRBJ2-5; D unresolved. Germline lookup yields CDR1 SGHKS and CDR2 YYEKEE (reference sequence). V was clipped by 1 base and J by 5 bases, with 3 bases between them. This CDR3 comprises 11 residues. This CDR3 is CASSLLETQYF. DNA for the CDR3: TGTGCCAGCAGCTTGCTGGAGACCCAGTACTTC.

CDR3 bases: TGTGCCAGCAGTCATACTACGGGAGGGAGTAAAGAGCAGTACTTC. Its protein is CASSHTTGGSKEQYF. The V and J genes are TRBV28 and TRBJ2-7; TRBD2 agrees at 8 bases. The length of the CDR3 is 15 residues. The J segment lost 7 bases and the V segment lost 5 bases, leaving 13 bases of the junction unmatched. Germline CDR1 is MDHEN and CDR2 is SYDVKM. Full variable domain (remainder filled in from reference TRBV28 and TRBJ2-7): DVKVTQSSRYLVKRTGEKVFLECVQDMDHENMFWYRQDPGLGLRLIYFSYDVKMKEKGDIPEGYSVSREKKERFSLILESASTNQTSMYLCASSHTTGGSKEQYFGPGTRLTVT.

The chain has TRBV5-5 and TRBJ2-5; the match to TRBD2 covers 11 bases. The trim removed 0 bases at V and 5 bases at J, leaving 6 bases unmatched. The CDR3 consists of 16 residues. Germline-derived CDR1 and CDR2 are SGHKS and YYEKEE (reference sequence). The CDR3 DNA is TGTGCCAGCAGCTTGGCATCTCCTAGCGGGAGGGAGACCCAGTACTTC. Residues: CASSLASPSGRETQYF.

The chain couples TRBV5-1 to TRBJ2-5; 14 bases are a match to TRBD2. This CDR3 is built from 16 residues. Trimming at V came to 3 bases and at J to 5 bases, leaving 6 bases not matched to a gene. In germline, CDR1 is SGHRS, CDR2 YFSETQ. CDR3 in DNA: TGCGCCAGCAGCTGGAGACTAGCGGGGGGGCTGGAGACCCAGTACTTC. Protein: CASSWRLAGGLETQYF.

The chain joins TRBV20-1 to TRBJ2-5; 9 bases map to TRBD1. Germline CDR1 reads DFQATT; CDR2 reads SNEGSKA (reference sequence). The CDR3 runs 16 residues. Trimming cost V 3 bases and J 0 bases; bases outside gene matches: 8. Written as DNA, the CDR3 is TGCAGTGCTAGTCACCGGGACAGGGCCTACCAAGAGACCCAGTACTTC. Translating gives CSASHRDRAYQETQYF.

The rearrangement links TRBV3-1 (or the pseudogene TRBV3-2) to TRBJ2-7; D not resolved. The CDR3 extends over 12 amino acids. Trimming removed 4 bases from V and 0 bases from J, with 4 bases in between. Germline V gives CDR1 LGHDT, CDR2 YNNKEL (reference sequence). CDR3 DNA sequence: TGTGCCAGCAGCCGGAGCTCCTACGAGCAGTACTTC. Residues: CASSRSSYEQYF.

This chain connects TRBV5-1 to TRBJ1-5, with D unclear. Germline loops: CDR1 SGHRS, CDR2 YFSETQ. The V end lost 2 bases, the J end lost 0 bases, and 12 bases lay between the germline ends. The CDR3 is 16 residues long. CDR3 in amino acids: CASSFGPGDSNQPQHF. For the CDR3, the DNA is TGCGCCAGCAGCTTCGGCCCCGGGGATAGCAATCAGCCCCAGCATTTT.

This clone was found a few times. The chain recombines TRBV24-1 with TRBJ1-2; possibly TRBD1 for D (6 bases). V was shortened by 5 bases and J by 3 bases, with 12 bases between the two germline ends. Germline-derived CDR1 and CDR2 are KGHDR and SFDVKD. The CDR3 runs to 14 residues. CDR3 sequence reads: CATSGQGGDYGYTF. The DNA for the CDR3 is TGTGCCACCAGTGGCCAAGGGGGGGACTATGGCTACACCTTC.